The 13 T cell receptor beta chains below come from one sample, sequenced in a study of T cell repertoires in aging, cancer and after chemotherapy. Peripheral blood genomic DNA, not sorted cells or RNA, was the template. Rearranged V-D-J TRB sequences were amplified with a mixed TRB-A/B primer pool. TCRdb used MiXCR to reprocess the multiplex PCR reads, holding one entry per CDR3 protein. The table includes approximately 9,300 distinct CDR3 sequences, under 45% detected once. Sequencing used blood. Receptors were obtained from a human donor in good health.

The rearrangement joins TRBV29-1 to TRBJ1-2, with 8 bases identical to TRBD1. CDR3 length: 15 residues. The germline gives CDR1 SQVTM, CDR2 ANQGSEA. The junction had 10 bases not matched to a gene; V was cut back by 5 bases and J by 2 bases. The CDR3 sequence: CSVRTTGGRNYGYTF. The DNA of the CDR3 is TGCAGCGTTCGCACCACAGGGGGTAGGAACTATGGCTACACCTTC.

In this sample, this clonotype turned up a few times. The V call is TRBV28, the J call TRBJ2-7; maybe TRBD2 (6 bases). This CDR3 has 14 residues. The V end was cut by 5 bases, the J end by 7 bases, with 18 bases between. Germline V gene sequence: CDR1 MDHEN, CDR2 SYDVKM. CDR3 nucleotide sequence: TGTGCCAGCAGTCGGCGGGGAATCCTACGGGAGCAGTACGTC. Residues: CASSRRGILREQYV.

This clonotype was counted once. This chain connects TRBV25-1 to TRBJ1-4; no clear D. This CDR3 is built from 13 residues. V dropped 7 bases and J dropped 7 bases, with 13 bases sitting between them. CDR1 and CDR2 (germline): MGHDK, SYGVNS. CDR3 nucleotide sequence: TGTGCCAGCACGGGTGCCTCCGTTGAAAAACTGTTTTTT. It encodes CASTGASVEKLFF. The entire variable domain, with the rest obtained from reference TRBV25-1 and TRBJ1-4, is as follows: EADIYQTPRYLVIGTGKKITLECSQTMGHDKMYWYQQDPGMELHLIHYSYGVNSTEKGDLSSESTVSRIRTEHFPLTLESARPSHTSQYLCASTGASVEKLFFGSGTQLSVL.

Judged by abundance, this clonotype is medium-sized. The chain is built from TRBV12-3 or TRBV12-4 and TRBJ1-2, with a tentative D call TRBD1 (6 bases). CDR3 length: 14 residues. Trimming stripped 6 bases from V and 7 bases from J, with 18 bases between. In DNA form, the CDR3 reads TGTGCCAGCAGGGCCTCACGACTCAGGGGTGGCTACACCTTC. Protein: CASRASRLRGGYTF.

The V gene is TRBV10-2, the J gene TRBJ1-1; 7 nucleotides align to TRBD1. The CDR3 is made up of 14 amino acids. V was pared by 6 bases and J by 10 bases, with 14 bases of the junction left unmatched. Germline V lookup: CDR1 WSHSY, CDR2 SAAADI. CDR3 sequence: CASRGQAEPTGAFF. The CDR3 nucleotides read TGCGCCAGCAGAGGACAGGCCGAACCTACGGGAGCTTTCTTT.

Here the CDR3 reads CASSLRGGRVEETQYF. CDR3 DNA sequence: TGTGCCAGCAGCCTGCGTGGGGGGCGGGTTGAAGAGACCCAGTACTTC. This rearrangement joins TRBV7-6 to TRBJ2-5, with D perhaps being TRBD1 or TRBD2 (6 bases each). The CDR3 runs to 16 residues. Trimming removed 5 bases at V and 3 bases at J, with 19 bases between. CDR1 is SGHVS and CDR2 is FNYEAQ in the germline V gene. The variable domain in full, with the rest retrieved from reference TRBV7-6 and TRBJ2-5, is GAGVSQSPRYKVTKRGQDVALRCDPISGHVSLYWYRQALGQGPEFLTYFNYEAQQDKSGLPNDRFSAERPEGSISTLTIQRTEQRDSAMYRCASSLRGGRVEETQYFGPGTRLLVL.

The chain joins TRBV5-8 to TRBJ2-3, with 10 bases fitting TRBD2. Germline-derived CDR1 and CDR2 are SGHTS and YDEGEE. Unmatched junction bases numbered 14, after V lost 7 bases and J lost 0 bases. The CDR3 totals 18 residues. DNA of the CDR3: TGTGCCAGCCGGCCATTGCGTAGCGGGGGGCCTAGCACAGATACGCAGTATTTT. Encoded protein: CASRPLRSGGPSTDTQYF.

This sequence joins TRBV7-2 and TRBJ2-7, with D perhaps matching TRBD2 (6 bases). This CDR3 contains 14 residues. V lost 1 base, J lost 6 bases, and 13 bases lay in between. Looked up from germline, CDR1 is SGHTA and CDR2 is FQGNSA. CDR3 bases: TGTGCCAGCAGCTTAGTACCCGGGGGTGGCGAGCAGTACTTC. Translation: CASSLVPGGGEQYF.

Details on this clonotype: Possible read error: a much larger clone is one base away. The chain carries TRBV29-1 and TRBJ1-3, with D unclear. Germline CDR1 is SQVTM and CDR2 is ANQGSEA. Trimming left V 4 bases short and J 2 bases short, with 9 bases between. The CDR3 is 13 amino acids. The CDR3: CSVVQRTGNTIYF. The CDR3 region has the DNA TGCAGCGTTGTACAGAGAACTGGAAACACCATATATTTT.

The chain carries TRBV6-5 and TRBJ1-2; D is unresolved. The V end was cut by 6 bases, the J end by 4 bases, with 18 bases between. Germline V gene sequence: CDR1 MNHEY, CDR2 SVGAGI. CDR3 length equals 15 residues. CDR3 region: CASSDRSVAPYGYTF. The CDR3 nucleotides read TGTGCCAGCAGCGACCGAAGTGTAGCACCCTATGGCTACACCTTC.

V is TRBV10-2 and J is TRBJ2-1; 7 nucleotides align to TRBD2. The CDR3 is 13 amino acids. The germline V gene has CDR1 WSHSY and CDR2 SAAADI. Trimming removed 6 bases from V and 9 bases from J; junction bases left unmatched: 8. The CDR3: CASRKGGGSEQFF. CDR3 nucleotide sequence: TGCGCCAGCAGGAAGGGCGGGGGAAGTGAGCAGTTCTTC.

This clonotype has only a few counts. The chain is built from TRBV27 and TRBJ2-1; TRBD2 aligns across 8 bases. The CDR3 extends over 15 amino acids. Germline loops: CDR1 MNHEY, CDR2 SMNVEV (reference sequence). Trimming took 5 bases from V and 6 from J; bases not matched to a gene: 9. CDR3 sequence reads: CASSLMTSAANEQFF. The DNA for the CDR3 is TGTGCCAGCAGTCTAATGACTAGCGCTGCCAATGAGCAGTTCTTC.

This clonotype appeared a few times. This rearrangement joins TRBV27 to TRBJ2-2; D tentatively reads TRBD1 or TRBD2 (6 bases each). Trimming left V 10 bases short and J 5 bases short, with 20 bases between. The CDR3 extends over 15 amino acids. The V gene's germline CDR1 is MNHEY and CDR2 SMNVEV (reference sequence). CDR3 protein: CAIVRGQGETGELFF. CDR3 sequence (DNA): TGTGCCATCGTTCGGGGGCAGGGAGAAACCGGGGAGCTGTTTTTT.